This T cell receptor beta chain was recorded in a study of T-cell memory formation after mild COVID-19. The CDR3 covers 13 residues. Per germline, CDR1 SQVTM and CDR2 ANQGSEA. Between the trimmed V and J ends, which lost 6 bases and 6 bases, there was a span of 12 bases. 5'RACE with constant-segment primers built TCRalpha and TCRbeta cDNA libraries with UMIs. TCRdb passed the 5' RACE reads through MiXCR, listing each CDR3 protein once. This table has roughly 110,000 distinct CDR3 sequences, about 15% appearing once. This clonotype was recorded a few times. This receptor was identified in a man aged 18 to 35 who had mild COVID-19 (a few samples of this study predate the infection). Cell type and time point are not known. V is TRBV29-1 and J is TRBJ1-6; D remains unclear. Material for sequencing was PBMCs or a T cell subset sorted from them (not recorded which). CDR3 residues: CSVGEASNSPLHF. CDR3 sequence (DNA): TGCAGCGTCGGGGAGGCAAGTAATTCACCCCTCCACTTT.